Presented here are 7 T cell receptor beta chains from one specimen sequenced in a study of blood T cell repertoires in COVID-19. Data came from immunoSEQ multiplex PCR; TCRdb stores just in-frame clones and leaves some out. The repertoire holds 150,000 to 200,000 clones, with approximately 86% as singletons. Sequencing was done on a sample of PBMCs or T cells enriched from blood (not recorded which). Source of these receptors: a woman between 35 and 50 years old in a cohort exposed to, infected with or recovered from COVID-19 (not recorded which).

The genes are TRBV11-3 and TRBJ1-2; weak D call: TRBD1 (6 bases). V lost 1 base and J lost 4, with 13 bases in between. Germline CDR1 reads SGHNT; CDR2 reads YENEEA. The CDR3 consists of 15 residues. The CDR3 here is CASSLGGGRAYGYTF. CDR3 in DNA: TGTGCCAGCAGCTTAGGGGGGGGCCGGGCCTATGGCTACACCTTC.

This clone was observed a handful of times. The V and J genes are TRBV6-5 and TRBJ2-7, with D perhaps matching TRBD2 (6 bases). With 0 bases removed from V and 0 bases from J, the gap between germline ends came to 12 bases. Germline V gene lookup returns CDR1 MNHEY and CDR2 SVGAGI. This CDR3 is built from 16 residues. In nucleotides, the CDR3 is TGTGCCAGCAGTTACTCCGGGAGCGGAGTCTCCTACGAGCAGTACTTC. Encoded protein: CASSYSGSGVSYEQYF.

The CDR3 region is CASSPLERPYEQYF. CDR3 coding DNA: TGTGCCAGCAGTCCATTGGAGCGCCCCTACGAGCAGTACTTC. The chain has TRBV2 and TRBJ2-7; no definite D call. Germline lookup yields CDR1 SNHLY and CDR2 FYNNEI. The CDR3 totals 14 residues. The V end was cut by 5 bases, the J end by 2 bases, with 13 bases between.

The chain's CDR3 is CASSLGASGRVDTQYF. CDR3 bases: TGTGCCAGCAGCTTAGGGGCTAGCGGGAGGGTAGATACGCAGTATTTT. The V gene is TRBV7-2, the J gene TRBJ2-3; 12 bases are shared with TRBD2. This CDR3 comprises 16 residues. The germline V gene encodes CDR1 SGHTA and CDR2 FQGNSA. With 1 base clipped from V and 5 bases from J, the junction kept 4 bases outside the gene matches.

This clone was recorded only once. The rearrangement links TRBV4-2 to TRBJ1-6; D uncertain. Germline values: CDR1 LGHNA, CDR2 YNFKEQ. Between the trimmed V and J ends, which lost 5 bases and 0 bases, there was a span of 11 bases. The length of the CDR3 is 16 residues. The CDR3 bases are TGTGCCAGCAGCGACACCTTGAGCTCCTATAATTCACCCCTCCACTTT. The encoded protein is CASSDTLSSYNSPLHF.

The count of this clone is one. The CDR3 is CASNLRGPAEGPQHF. The CDR3 DNA sequence: TGTGCCAGCAACCTCCGAGGCCCGGCCGAGGGCCCCCAGCATTTT. This sequence joins TRBV2 and TRBJ1-5, with no clear D. CDR3 length: 15 amino acids. Trimming shortened V by 7 bases and J by 10 bases, and 23 bases separated the two germline ends. The germline V gene encodes CDR1 SNHLY and CDR2 FYNNEI.

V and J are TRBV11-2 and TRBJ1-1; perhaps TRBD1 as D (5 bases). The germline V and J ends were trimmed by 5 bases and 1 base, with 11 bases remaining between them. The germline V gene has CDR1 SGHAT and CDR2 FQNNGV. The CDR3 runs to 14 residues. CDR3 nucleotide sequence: TGTGCCAGCAGCCCCATCGGGGGGAACACTGAAGCTTTCTTT. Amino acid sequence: CASSPIGGNTEAFF.